This record looks at one T cell receptor beta chain sequence and its context. Its antigen is as yet unknown. This record belongs to a study of CD8 T cells in ankylosing spondylitis. V lost 9 bases and J lost 4; bases outside the gene matches: 6. The germline CDR1 and CDR2 sequences are ENHRY and SYGVKD. The CDR3 is made up of 13 amino acids. Study findings and constraints: Ankylosing spondylitis blood seemed to carry a telltale TCR beta motif made of under ten highly homologous variants. Earlier authors reported some of these motif variants in reactive arthritis synovial fluid and blood. Within matched ankylosing spondylitis synovial fluid, disease-linked clones were reportedly significantly enriched.

TCR beta libraries were made by quantitative 5'-RACE with molecular barcodes. MiXCR was run by TCRdb on the 5' RACE reads, yielding one entry per CDR3 protein. The data show fewer than 180,000 distinct CDR3 sequences, more than 40% seen once. Material for sequencing was synovial fluid, either unsorted or a sorted T cell fraction (not recorded which). V gene TRBV10-3 combines with J gene TRBJ1-5; 7 bases fit TRBD1. The receptor's source is a male donor with ankylosing spondylitis. CDR3 loop: CAIRRDRNQPQHF. The CDR3 DNA is TGTGCCATAAGGCGGGACAGAAATCAGCCCCAGCATTTT.